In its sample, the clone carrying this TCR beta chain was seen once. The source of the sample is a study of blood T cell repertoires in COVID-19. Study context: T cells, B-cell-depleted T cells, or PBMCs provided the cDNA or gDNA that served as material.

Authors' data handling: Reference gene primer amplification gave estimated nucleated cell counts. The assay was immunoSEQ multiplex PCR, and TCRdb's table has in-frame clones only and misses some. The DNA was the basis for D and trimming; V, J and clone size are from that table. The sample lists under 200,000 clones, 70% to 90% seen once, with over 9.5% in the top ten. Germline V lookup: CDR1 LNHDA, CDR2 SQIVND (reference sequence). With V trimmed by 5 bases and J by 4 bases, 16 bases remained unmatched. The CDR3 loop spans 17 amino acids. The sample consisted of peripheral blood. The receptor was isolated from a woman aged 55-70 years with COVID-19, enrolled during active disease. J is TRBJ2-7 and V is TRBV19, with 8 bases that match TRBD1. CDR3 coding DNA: TGTGCCAGTAGTCCTCGTCCCGGGACAGGCCCTTCTTACGAGCAGTACTTC. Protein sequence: CASSPRPGTGPSYEQYF.